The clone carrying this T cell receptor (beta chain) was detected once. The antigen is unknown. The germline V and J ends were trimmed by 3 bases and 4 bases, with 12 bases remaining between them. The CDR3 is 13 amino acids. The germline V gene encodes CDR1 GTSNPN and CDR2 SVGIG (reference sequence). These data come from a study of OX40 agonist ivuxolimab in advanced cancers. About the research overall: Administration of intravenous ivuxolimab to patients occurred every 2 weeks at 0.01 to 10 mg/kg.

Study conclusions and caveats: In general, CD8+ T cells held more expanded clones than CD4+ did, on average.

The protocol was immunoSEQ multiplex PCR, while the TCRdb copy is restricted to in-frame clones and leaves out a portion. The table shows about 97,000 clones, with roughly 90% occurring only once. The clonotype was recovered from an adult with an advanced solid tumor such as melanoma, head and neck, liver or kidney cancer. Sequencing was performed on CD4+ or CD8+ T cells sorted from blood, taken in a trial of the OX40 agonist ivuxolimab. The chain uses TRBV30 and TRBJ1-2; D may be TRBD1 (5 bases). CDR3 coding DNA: TGTGCCTGGAGAATAGGGGAGGGCTATGGCTACACCTTC. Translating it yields CAWRIGEGYGYTF.